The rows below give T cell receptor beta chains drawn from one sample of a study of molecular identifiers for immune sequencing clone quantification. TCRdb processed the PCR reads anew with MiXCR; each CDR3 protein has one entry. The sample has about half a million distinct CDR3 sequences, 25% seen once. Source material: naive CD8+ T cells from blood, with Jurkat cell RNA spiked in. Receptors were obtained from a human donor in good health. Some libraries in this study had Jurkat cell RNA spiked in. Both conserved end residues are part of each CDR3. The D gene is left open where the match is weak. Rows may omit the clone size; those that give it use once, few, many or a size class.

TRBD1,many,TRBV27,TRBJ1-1,CASSPRQGMNTEAFF,TGTGCCAGCAGCCCCCGACAGGGGATGAACACTGAAGCTTTCTTT
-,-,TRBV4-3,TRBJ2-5,CASSQDWGLQEPQYF,TGCGCCAGCAGCCAAGATTGGGGACTCCAAGAGCCCCAGTACTTC
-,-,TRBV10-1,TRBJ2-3,CASSESQAGWALDTQYF,TGCGCCAGCAGTGAGTCTCAGGCGGGCTGGGCCCTAGATACGCAGTATTTT
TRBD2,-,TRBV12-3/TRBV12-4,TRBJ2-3,CASSLWTSRHTDTQYF,TGTGCCAGCAGTTTATGGACTAGCAGACACACAGATACGCAGTATTTT
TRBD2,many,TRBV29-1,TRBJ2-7,CSAGEGDYEQYF,TGCAGCGCCGGGGAGGGCGACTACGAGCAGTACTTC
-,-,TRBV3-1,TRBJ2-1,CASSHIASEQFF,TGTGCCAGCAGCCACATAGCCTCCGAGCAGTTCTTC
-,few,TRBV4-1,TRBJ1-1,CASSQDLGAFTEAFF,TGCGCCAGCAGCCAAGATTTGGGGGCCTTTACTGAAGCTTTCTTT
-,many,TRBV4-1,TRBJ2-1,CASSQGRGNEQFF,TGCGCCAGCAGCCAAGGCAGGGGCAATGAGCAGTTCTTC
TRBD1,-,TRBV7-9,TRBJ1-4,CASSFGQGNEKLFF,TGTGCCAGCAGCTTCGGACAGGGCAATGAAAAACTGTTTTTT
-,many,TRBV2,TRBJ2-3,CASSNDWDPDTQYF,TGTGCCAGCAGCAATGACTGGGACCCAGATACGCAGTATTTT
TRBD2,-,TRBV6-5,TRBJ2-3,CASSLETSGRVADTQYF,TGTGCCAGCAGTTTGGAGACTAGCGGGCGGGTCGCAGATACGCAGTATTTT
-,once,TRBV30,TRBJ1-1,CAWSPTWGEAFF,TGTGCCTGGAGTCCAACTTGGGGTGAAGCTTTCTTT
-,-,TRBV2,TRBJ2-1,CASSEPYYNEQFF,TGTGCCAGCAGTGAACCCTATTACAATGAGCAGTTCTTC
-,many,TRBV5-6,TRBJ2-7,CASSYDSRPEQYF,TGTGCCAGCAGTTATGACTCCCGGCCCGAGCAGTACTTC
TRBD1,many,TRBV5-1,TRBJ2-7,CASSKGQGVYEQYF,TGCGCCAGCAGCAAGGGACAGGGGGTCTACGAGCAGTACTTC
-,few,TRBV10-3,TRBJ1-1,CAISGWQGETEAFF,TGTGCCATCAGTGGTTGGCAGGGTGAAACTGAAGCTTTCTTT
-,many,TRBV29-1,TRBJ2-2,CSVEIPGSPLTGELFF,TGCAGCGTTGAAATTCCCGGGTCTCCACTCACCGGGGAGCTGTTTTTT
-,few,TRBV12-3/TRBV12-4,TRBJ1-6,CASNKGGDSYNSPLHF,TGTGCCAGCAACAAGGGGGGAGACTCCTATAATTCACCCCTCCACTTT
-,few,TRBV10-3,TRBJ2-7,CAISESTSTGFSYEQYF,TGTGCCATCAGTGAGTCGACTTCAACAGGTTTCTCCTACGAGCAGTACTTC
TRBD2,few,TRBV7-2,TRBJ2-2,CASSLVRVAGIPTGELFF,TGTGCCAGCAGCTTAGTTCGGGTAGCGGGAATACCGACCGGGGAGCTGTTTTTT
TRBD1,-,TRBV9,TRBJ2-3,CASSGGTGQSTDTQYF,TGTGCCAGCAGCGGGGGGACAGGGCAAAGCACAGATACGCAGTATTTT
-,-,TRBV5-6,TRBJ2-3,CASSWGTTDTQYF,TGTGCCAGCAGCTGGGGGACCACAGATACGCAGTATTTT
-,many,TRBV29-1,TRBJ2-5,CSVEDPTGVETQYF,TGCAGCGTTGAAGATCCAACGGGGGTGGAGACCCAGTACTTC
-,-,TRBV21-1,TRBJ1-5,CASSKVDITNRPQHF,TGTGCCAGCAGCAAAGTTGATATTACCAATCGGCCCCAGCATTTT
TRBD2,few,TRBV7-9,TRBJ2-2,CASSLPSGEPNTGELFF,TGTGCCAGCAGCTTACCTAGCGGGGAGCCGAACACCGGGGAGCTGTTTTTT
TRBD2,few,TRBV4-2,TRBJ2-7,CASSQEGGSPLEQYF,TGTGCCAGCAGCCAAGAAGGCGGGAGCCCACTCGAGCAGTACTTC
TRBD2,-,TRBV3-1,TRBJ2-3,CASSQLREANTDTQYF,TGTGCCAGCAGCCAGCTGCGGGAGGCCAACACAGATACGCAGTATTTT
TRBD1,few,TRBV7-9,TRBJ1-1,CASSSMRGGNLPVNTEAFF,TGTGCCAGCAGCTCAATGAGAGGGGGCAATTTACCGGTGAACACTGAAGCTTTCTTT
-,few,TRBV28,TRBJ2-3,CASARGGADTQYF,TGTGCCAGCGCCAGGGGCGGCGCAGATACGCAGTATTTT
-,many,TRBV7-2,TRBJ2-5,CASRAGLQETQYF,TGTGCCAGCAGGGCAGGGTTGCAAGAGACCCAGTACTTC
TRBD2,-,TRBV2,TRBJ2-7,CASSALAGGFYEQYF,TGTGCCAGCAGTGCTCTAGCGGGGGGGTTTTACGAGCAGTACTTC
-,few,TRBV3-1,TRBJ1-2,CASSQDRDDYTF,TGTGCCAGCAGCCAAGATAGGGATGACTACACCTTC
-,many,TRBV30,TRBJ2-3,CAWTERDATPWGTQYF,TGTGCCTGGACCGAACGGGACGCGACTCCGTGGGGTACGCAGTATTTT
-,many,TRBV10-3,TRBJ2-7,CAVAGEYYEQYF,TGTGCCGTGGCCGGGGAGTACTACGAGCAGTACTTC
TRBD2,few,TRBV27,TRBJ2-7,CASIYRSGGVYEQYF,TGTGCCAGCATTTATCGGAGCGGGGGGGTGTACGAGCAGTACTTC
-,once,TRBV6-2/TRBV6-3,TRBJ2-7,CASRPDTSYGQYF,TGTGCCAGCCGTCCCGACACCTCCTACGGGCAGTACTTC
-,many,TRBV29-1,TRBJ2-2,CSFPAPGGGELFF,TGCAGTTTTCCGGCCCCTGGGGGCGGGGAGCTGTTTTTT
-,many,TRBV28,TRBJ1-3,CASSFGNTIYF,TGTGCCAGCAGTTTTGGGAACACCATATATTTT
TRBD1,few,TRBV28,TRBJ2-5,CAGRQGGQETQYF,TGTGCCGGAAGACAGGGGGGCCAAGAGACCCAGTACTTC
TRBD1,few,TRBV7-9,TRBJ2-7,CASSFPGQGARGYEQYF,TGTGCCAGCAGCTTTCCGGGACAGGGGGCGCGAGGCTACGAGCAGTACTTC
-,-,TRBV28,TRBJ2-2,CARGRKMHTGALFF,TGTGCCCGCGGTCGGAAGATGCACACCGGGGCGCTGTTTTTT
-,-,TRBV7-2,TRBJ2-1,CASTRGTGIYNEQFF,TGTGCCAGCACCCGAGGTACGGGAATTTACAATGAGCAGTTCTTC